This T cell receptor beta chain was profiled in a study of PD-L1 blockade in urothelial cancer. Assay used: immunoSEQ multiplex PCR; TCRdb lists only in-frame clones, some missing. The sample has under 40,000 clones; about four fifths are singletons. CDR1 and CDR2 (germline): KGHSH, LQKENI. The CDR3 contains 15 residues. The germline V and J ends were trimmed by 2 bases and 1 base, with 11 bases remaining between them. This sequence originates from a man aged 65 to 85 with urothelial cancer. This sample comprised PBMCs, obtained around atezolizumab (anti-PD-L1) treatment. The chain has TRBV18 and TRBJ1-1; D unclear. CDR3 sequence (DNA): TGTGCCAGCTCACCATCTCCGGCGGGGAACACTGAAGCTTTCTTT. It is translated as CASSPSPAGNTEAFF. The entire variable domain, with the rest obtained from reference TRBV18 and TRBJ1-1, is as follows: NAGVMQNPRHLVRRRGQEARLRCSPMKGHSHVYWYRQLPEEGLKFMVYLQKENIIDESGMPKERFSAEFPKEGPSILRIQQVVRGDSAAYFCASSPSPAGNTEAFFGQGTRLTVV.